What follows describes a single T cell receptor beta chain. Its antigen is undetermined. Each of the donors was a healthy bone marrow donor. This specimen belongs to a study of cytomegalovirus exposure and HLA in healthy donors. Notes on the study in general: TCR beta V- and J-gene trimming, according to a later analysis, was linked to a missense DCLRE1C variant.

Germline V gene lookup returns CDR1 SNHLY and CDR2 FYNNEI. J gave up 3 bases and V 6 bases, and 5 bases lay outside the gene matches. CDR3 length equals 14 residues. Use of 60 Vbeta and 13 Jbeta primers characterized the PCR. Sequencing used immunoSEQ multiplex PCR; TCRdb keeps in-frame clones, though not all of them. The repertoire has 160,000 or so clones, 60% to 85% of them found once; the top ten carry 3.1%. This TCR derives from a woman aged 40 to 50 in good health and CMV-seronegative. Sequencing was performed on PBMCs. The rearrangement joins TRBV2 to TRBJ1-2; the match to TRBD1 covers 9 bases. CDR3 in amino acids: CASSWTGEHYGYTF. CDR3 coding DNA: TGTGCCAGCAGCTGGACAGGGGAACACTATGGCTACACCTTC.